These 19 T cell receptor beta chains were all obtained from the same sample, sequenced in a study of T cells in women clearing cervical HPV infection. Sequencing used immunoSEQ multiplex PCR; TCRdb keeps in-frame clones, though not all of them. The table lists about 14,000 clones. The sequenced sample consisted of blood buffy coat. All receptors come from a woman aged 18-70 years with a cervical HPV16 infection that either progressed to CIN3+ or cleared (not recorded which).

As for this clone: One end of the junction fails to match germline, which may point to a read error. The sequenced fragment ends 3 residues before the CDR3 boundary, so the rest is inferred from the germline J gene. V usage is TRBV4-2 and J usage is TRBJ1-2; D is possibly TRBD1 (5 bases). Germline values: CDR1 LGHNA, CDR2 YNFKEQ. The CDR3 has 14 amino acids. The CDR3 DNA, read in part, is TGCGCCAGCAGCCCGACAGATTATAACTATGGC. Its translation is CASSPTDYNYG. The entire CDR3 sequence reads CASSPTDYNYGYTF.

A note on this clone: The CDR3 end is not reached by the read, which stops 3 residues before it; the germline J gene fills it in. This chain connects TRBV11-2 to TRBJ2-2, with TRBD1 matching 7 bases. This CDR3 is 14 amino acids long. Germline V gives CDR1 SGHAT, CDR2 FQNNGV. The junction had 2 bases not matched to a gene; V was cut back by 0 bases and J by 7 bases. The part of the CDR3 DNA that was read is TGTGCCAGCAGCTTAGAGACAGGGATCGGGGAG. The encoded protein is CASSLETGIGE. The CDR3 in its entirety is CASSLETGIGELFF.

Notes on this clone: The CDR3 is cut off 3 residues early in the read; its end comes from the germline J gene. This chain connects TRBV13 to TRBJ2-3; D gene ambiguous. Trimming left V 7 bases short and J 1 base short, with 18 bases between. The CDR3 contains 16 residues. Germline V gene data show CDR1 as PRHDT and CDR2 as FYEKMQ (reference sequence). The CDR3 protein is CASTLKGSQGTDTQYF. CDR3 bases read: TGTGCCAGCACCCTAAAGGGCAGCCAGGGCACAGATACG.

Notes on this clone: Coverage ceases 3 residues before the CDR3 finishes, and the germline J gene fills in the end. The chain employs TRBV2 and TRBJ1-3; no clear D. The CDR3 spans 12 residues. V was cut by 3 bases and J by 8 bases, with 8 bases left in between. CDR1 and CDR2 from the germline V gene are SNHLY and FYNNEI. Incomplete CDR3 DNA: TGTGCCAGCAGTGACAGGATACACACC. Its protein is CASSDRIHT. The entire CDR3 sequence reads CASSDRIHTIYF.

As for this clone: The read terminates 3 residues ahead of where the CDR3 ends, so the germline J gene completes it. The rearrangement joins TRBV6-2 or TRBV6-3 to TRBJ2-7; D perhaps matches TRBD2 (6 bases). The CDR3 sequence is 14 residues long. V lost 6 bases, J lost 2 bases, and 14 bases lay in between. Per germline, CDR1 MNHEY and CDR2 SVGEGT. The sequenced part of the CDR3 DNA is TGTGCCAGCAGCCCACGGACTAACACCTACGAG. Translating gives CASSPRTNTYE. The whole CDR3 sequence reads CASSPRTNTYEQYF.

Regarding this clone: The read is 3 residues too short to cover the CDR3 end, so that end is filled in from the germline J gene. V gene TRBV11-2 combines with J gene TRBJ1-1, with 7 bases matching TRBD1. From germline, CDR1 is SGHAT and CDR2 FQNNGV. The CDR3 is 14 residues long. J lost 4 bases, V lost 3 bases, and 5 bases had no gene match. CDR3 DNA (partial): TGTGCCAGCAGCTTTAACAGGGGTGGCACTGAA. Translation gives CASSFNRGGTE. The whole CDR3 protein is CASSFNRGGTEAFF.

About this clone itself: The read finishes 3 residues shy of the CDR3 end, and the germline J gene is used to complete it. The chain joins TRBV7-9 to TRBJ2-1; 8 positions match TRBD2. Losses at the gene ends were 5 bases for V and 9 bases for J; bases not matched to a gene: 6. Germline lookup yields CDR1 SEHNR and CDR2 FQNEAQ (reference sequence). This CDR3 comprises 13 residues. CDR3 bases read: TGTGCCAGCAGCCCAGGGGCGGGGGGTGAG. Residues: CASSPGAGGE. From start to end, the CDR3 is CASSPGAGGEQFF.

For this clone: The read falls 3 residues short of the CDR3 end, and the missing part is taken from the germline J gene. V and J are TRBV13 and TRBJ2-5; D might be TRBD2 (6 bases). Germline CDR1 and CDR2: PRHDT and FYEKMQ (reference sequence). Trimming removed 3 bases at V and 4 bases at J, with 18 bases between. The CDR3 length is 16 residues. CDR3: CASSFGSQQGGETQYF. The covered CDR3 bases are TGTGCCAGCAGCTTTGGTTCTCAGCAGGGAGGAGAGACC.

About this clone: The sequence runs out 3 residues before the end of the CDR3; the remainder is reconstructed from the germline J gene. This sequence joins TRBV5-1 and TRBJ2-1; 7 bases agree with TRBD1. Germline CDR1 is SGHRS and CDR2 is YFSETQ. The length of the CDR3 is 16 residues. V lost 0 bases to trimming and J lost 8 bases; unmatched junction nucleotides: 11. CDR3 DNA (partial): TGCGCCAGCAGCTTGGTGACAGGGACGGGTTGGGATGAG. The encoded protein is CASSLVTGTGWDE. The full-length CDR3 reads as CASSLVTGTGWDEQFF.

For this clone: The read ends 3 residues early relative to the CDR3; the germline J gene fills the gap. The chain couples TRBV5-4 to TRBJ2-7; 13 bases match TRBD2. Germline V lookup: CDR1 SGHNT, CDR2 YYREEE (reference sequence). The CDR3 is made up of 15 amino acids. Unmatched junction bases numbered 4, after V lost 3 bases and J lost 4 bases. The CDR3 loop is CASSSRLAGGYEQYF. The CDR3 DNA, read in part, is TGTGCCAGCAGCTCCCGACTAGCGGGGGGATACGAG.

As concerns this clone: With the read ending 3 residues before the CDR3 end, the germline J gene is used to fill in that end. The V gene is TRBV7-3, the J gene TRBJ2-3; TRBD2 agrees at 12 bases. With V trimmed by 5 bases and J by 0 bases, 6 bases remained unmatched. The CDR3 has 17 amino acids. Per the germline V gene, CDR1 is SGHTA and CDR2 is FQGTGA. The CDR3 protein is CASSQGLAGFSTDTQYF. The DNA read from the CDR3 is TGTGCCAGCAGCCAGGGACTAGCGGGTTTTAGCACAGATACG.

With respect to this clone: Read data end 3 residues before the CDR3 end; the end is taken from the germline J gene. The chain is built from TRBV20-1 and TRBJ2-3, with 7 bases matching TRBD2. Per the germline V gene, CDR1 is DFQATT and CDR2 is SNEGSKA (reference sequence). The ends lost 4 bases at V and 0 bases at J; junction bases unmatched: 7. The CDR3 runs to 15 residues. The CDR3 DNA, read in part, is TGCAGTGCTACTTCTAGCGGAGCTAGCACAGATACG. Its protein product is CSATSSGASTDT. The complete CDR3 protein is CSATSSGASTDTQYF.

As to this clone: The sequenced fragment ends 3 residues before the CDR3 boundary, so the rest is inferred from the germline J gene. The sample holds other DNA sequences that translate to the same CDR3. V and J are TRBV19 and TRBJ1-2; D is uncertain. This CDR3 has 15 amino acids. V was cut by 4 bases and J by 4 bases, with 16 bases left in between. The germline CDR1 and CDR2 sequences are LNHDA and SQIVND (reference sequence). CDR3 amino acids: CASSKVGQAGYGYTF. Partial CDR3 DNA: TGTGCCAGTAGTAAAGTTGGGCAGGCAGGCTATGGC. Full variable domain (outside the CDR3, taken from reference TRBV19 and TRBJ1-2): DGGITQSPKYLFRKEGQNVTLSCEQNLNHDAMYWYRQDPGQGLRLIYYSQIVNDFQKGDIAEGYSVSREKKESFPLTVTSAQKNPTAFYLCASSKVGQAGYGYTFGSGTRLTVV.

Notes on this clone: A junction boundary mismatches the germline segment, possibly from a read error. The missing CDR3 end, 3 residues past where the read stops, is filled in from the germline J gene. The chain joins TRBV5-1 to TRBJ2-1; TRBD1 matches at 10 bases. The V gene's germline CDR1 is SGHRS and CDR2 YFSETQ. This CDR3 comprises 16 residues. The CDR3 DNA, read in part, is TGCGCCAGCAGCTTGGTGGGGACAGGGGCCTACGATGAG. This sequence encodes CASSLVGTGAYDE. The CDR3 in its entirety is CASSLVGTGAYDEQFF. The full variable domain, rest sourced from reference TRBV5-1 and TRBJ2-1, is KAGVTQTPRYLIKTRGQQVTLSCSPISGHRSVSWYQQTPGQGLQFLFEYFSETQRNKGNFPGRFSGRQFSNSRSEMNVSTLELGDSALYLCASSLVGTGAYDEQFFGPGTRLTVL.

Note on this clone: The CDR3 end lies 3 residues beyond the end of the read and is filled in from the germline J gene. The same CDR3 arises from other DNA sequences in this sample as well. The chain recombines TRBV19 with TRBJ2-2, with D perhaps TRBD1 (5 bases). Germline CDR1 LNHDA, CDR2 SQIVND (reference sequence). The CDR3 totals 17 residues. CDR3 DNA (partial): TGTGCCAGTAGTAGTCTTCTAGGAGCCTCTGGGGCCAACGTG. This encodes CASSSLLGASGANV. In full, the CDR3 is CASSSLLGASGANVLFF.

Points on this clone: Read coverage stops 3 residues before the CDR3 terminus; the germline J gene supplies the remainder. The chain couples TRBV20-1 to TRBJ2-3, with D uncertain. Looked up from germline, CDR1 is DFQATT and CDR2 is SNEGSKA (reference sequence). V was cut by 3 bases and J by 2 bases, with 12 bases left in between. The CDR3 has 14 amino acids. CDR3 loop: CSASSSSSTDTQYF. The DNA read from the CDR3 is TGCAGTGCTAGTAGTAGCTCGTCCACAGATACG.

To note about this clone: The DNA ends 3 residues before the CDR3 does, and the rest of the CDR3 is filled in from the germline J gene. The rearrangement joins TRBV6-2 or TRBV6-3 to TRBJ2-3, with D perhaps TRBD2 (5 bases). The CDR3 has 13 residues. Germline lookup yields CDR1 MNHEY and CDR2 SVGEGT. The covered CDR3 bases are TGTGCCATCAGATCGGGGTTTGGAGAGACG. As protein: CAIRSGFGET. Given in full, the CDR3 is CAIRSGFGETQYF.

The covered CDR3 bases are TGTGCCAGCAGCTTAGCGGGGGACACACGCTACGAC. Residues: CASSLAGDTRYD. The whole CDR3 sequence reads CASSLAGDTRYDYTF. The chain uses TRBV7-9 and TRBJ1-2; perhaps TRBD1 as D (6 bases). Read sequence stops 3 residues before the CDR3 end, and the germline J gene provides the missing end. CDR3 size: 15 residues. The germline V gene encodes CDR1 SEHNR and CDR2 FQNEAQ (reference sequence).

As to this clone: The CDR3 goes on 3 residues after the read ends, and that part is filled in from the germline J gene. The chain couples TRBV2 to TRBJ2-3; 8 bases agree with TRBD2. The germline gives CDR1 SNHLY, CDR2 FYNNEI. This CDR3 is built from 16 residues. Germline trimming cut 4 bases from V and 2 bases from J; bases unmatched to any gene: 8. The covered CDR3 bases are TGTGCCAGCAGTGGAACTAGCGGAGACGACACAGATACG. This encodes CASSGTSGDDTDT. The CDR3 reads in full as CASSGTSGDDTDTQYF.